This entry describes one T cell receptor (beta chain). Each sample used at least 6.5 million PBMCs. A minimum of 6 micrograms of total RNA was extracted per sample. This entry comes from a study of blood T cells in healthy people across ages. From germline, CDR1 is DFQATT and CDR2 SNEGSKA (reference sequence). The CDR3 extends over 13 amino acids. Trimming took 5 bases from V and 5 from J; bases not matched to a gene: 6. A second about 6 to 11 cycle PCR used barcoded and J-beta primers. Unique molecular identifiers of 12 random nucleotides labeled each cDNA. TCRdb recomputed calls from the 5' RACE reads with MiXCR, one row per CDR3 protein. Of 850,000 to 1,000,000 distinct CDR3 sequences listed, roughly 47% are singletons.

The sequence was obtained from a woman aged 60-75 years in good health. The sequencing input was blood. The rearrangement uses TRBV20-1 and TRBJ2-1, with 7 bases identical to TRBD1. CDR3 region: CSAYRGVDNEQFF. CDR3 DNA: TGCAGTGCTTACAGGGGAGTGGACAATGAGCAGTTCTTC.